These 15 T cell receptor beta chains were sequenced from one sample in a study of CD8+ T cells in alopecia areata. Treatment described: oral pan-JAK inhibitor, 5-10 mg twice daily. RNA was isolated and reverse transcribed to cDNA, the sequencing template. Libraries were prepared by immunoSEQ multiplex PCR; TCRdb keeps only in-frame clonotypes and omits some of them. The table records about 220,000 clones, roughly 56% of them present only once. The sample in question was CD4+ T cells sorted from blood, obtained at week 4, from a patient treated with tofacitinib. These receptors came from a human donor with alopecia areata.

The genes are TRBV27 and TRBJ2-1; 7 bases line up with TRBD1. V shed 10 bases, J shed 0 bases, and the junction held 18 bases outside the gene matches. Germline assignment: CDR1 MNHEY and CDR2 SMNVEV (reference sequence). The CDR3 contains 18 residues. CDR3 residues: CATQGNRGEGRSYNEQFF. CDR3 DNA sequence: TGTGCCACCCAGGGGAACAGGGGTGAAGGGCGCTCCTACAATGAGCAGTTCTTC.

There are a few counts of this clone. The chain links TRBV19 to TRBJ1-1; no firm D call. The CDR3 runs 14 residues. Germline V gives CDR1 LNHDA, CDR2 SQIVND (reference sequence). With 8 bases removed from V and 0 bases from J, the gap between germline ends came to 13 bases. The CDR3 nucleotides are TGTGCCAGTGGGGTATCCCGGATGAACACTGAAGCTTTCTTT. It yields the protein CASGVSRMNTEAFF.

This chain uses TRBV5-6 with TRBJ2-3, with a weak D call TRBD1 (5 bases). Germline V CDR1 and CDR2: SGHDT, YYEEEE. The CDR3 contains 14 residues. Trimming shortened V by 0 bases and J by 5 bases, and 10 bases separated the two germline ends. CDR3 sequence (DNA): TGTGCCAGCAGCTTGGGCAGGCAGGGAGATACGCAGTATTTT. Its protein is CASSLGRQGDTQYF.

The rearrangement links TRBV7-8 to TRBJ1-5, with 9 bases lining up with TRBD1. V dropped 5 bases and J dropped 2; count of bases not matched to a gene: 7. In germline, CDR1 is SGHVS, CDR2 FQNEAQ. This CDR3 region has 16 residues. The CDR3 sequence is CASSPRTGEGNQPQHF. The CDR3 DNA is TGTGCCAGCAGCCCTAGGACAGGGGAGGGCAATCAGCCCCAGCATTTT.

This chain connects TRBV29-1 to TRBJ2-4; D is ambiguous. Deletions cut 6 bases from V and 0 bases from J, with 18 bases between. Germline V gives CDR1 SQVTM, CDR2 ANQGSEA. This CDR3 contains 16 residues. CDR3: CSVFLWAGEAKNIQYF. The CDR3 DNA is TGCAGCGTCTTTCTCTGGGCAGGCGAAGCCAAAAACATTCAGTACTTC. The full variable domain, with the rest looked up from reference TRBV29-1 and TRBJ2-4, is SAVISQKPSRDICQRGTSLTIQCQVDSQVTMMFWYRQQPGQSLTLIATANQGSEATYESGFVIDKFPISRPNLTFSTLTVSNMSPEDSSIYLCSVFLWAGEAKNIQYFGAGTRLSVL.

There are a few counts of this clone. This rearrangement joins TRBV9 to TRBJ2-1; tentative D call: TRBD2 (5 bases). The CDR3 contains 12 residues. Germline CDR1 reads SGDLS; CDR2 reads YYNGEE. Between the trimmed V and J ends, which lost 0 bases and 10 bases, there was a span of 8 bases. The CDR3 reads CASSVGRGEQFF. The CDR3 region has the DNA TGTGCCAGCAGCGTAGGACGGGGAGAGCAGTTCTTC.

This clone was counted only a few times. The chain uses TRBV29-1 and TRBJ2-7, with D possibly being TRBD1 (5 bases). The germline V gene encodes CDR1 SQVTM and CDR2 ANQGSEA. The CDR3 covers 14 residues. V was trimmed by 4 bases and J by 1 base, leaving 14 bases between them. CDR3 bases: TGCAGCGTTGCGCAGGGATCAGGATCCTACGAGCAGTACTTC. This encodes CSVAQGSGSYEQYF.

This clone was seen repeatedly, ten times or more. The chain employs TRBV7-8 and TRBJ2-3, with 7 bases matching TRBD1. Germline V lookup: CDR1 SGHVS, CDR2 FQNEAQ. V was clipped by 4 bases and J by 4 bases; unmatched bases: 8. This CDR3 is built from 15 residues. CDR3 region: CASSSTGNVADTQYF. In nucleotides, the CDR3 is TGTGCCAGCAGCTCGACAGGGAATGTGGCAGATACGCAGTATTTT.

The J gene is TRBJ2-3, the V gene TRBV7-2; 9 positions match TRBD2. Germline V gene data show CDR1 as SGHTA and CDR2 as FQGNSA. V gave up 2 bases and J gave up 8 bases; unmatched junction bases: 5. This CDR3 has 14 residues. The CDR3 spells CASSLLAGPSTQYF. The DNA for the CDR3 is TGTGCCAGCAGCTTACTAGCGGGGCCAAGTACGCAGTATTTT.

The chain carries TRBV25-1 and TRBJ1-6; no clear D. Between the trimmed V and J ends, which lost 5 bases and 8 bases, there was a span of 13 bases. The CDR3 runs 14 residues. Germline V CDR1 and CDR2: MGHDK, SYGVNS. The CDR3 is CASSKPLWDSPLHF. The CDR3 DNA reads TGTGCCAGCAGTAAGCCATTATGGGATTCACCCCTCCACTTT.

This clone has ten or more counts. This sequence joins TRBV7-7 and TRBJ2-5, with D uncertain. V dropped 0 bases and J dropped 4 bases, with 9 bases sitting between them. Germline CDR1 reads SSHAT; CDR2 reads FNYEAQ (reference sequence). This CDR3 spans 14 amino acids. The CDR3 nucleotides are TGTGCCAGCAGCTTAGCTCCCTTTGGAGAGACCCAGTACTTC. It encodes CASSLAPFGETQYF.

In nucleotides, the CDR3 is TGTGCCAGCAAGGGGACAGGGGACGTCGAAGCTTTCTTT. Translated: CASKGTGDVEAFF. This sequence joins TRBV5-6 and TRBJ1-1; 10 positions match TRBD1. The germline V gene has CDR1 SGHDT and CDR2 YYEEEE. CDR3 length: 13 amino acids. V lost 6 bases to trimming and J lost 8 bases; unmatched junction nucleotides: 7.

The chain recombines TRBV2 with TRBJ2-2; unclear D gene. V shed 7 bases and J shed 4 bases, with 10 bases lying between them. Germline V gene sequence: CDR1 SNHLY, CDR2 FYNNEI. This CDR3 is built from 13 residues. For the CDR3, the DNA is TGTGCCAGCAATATGAAGCCCACCGGGGAGCTGTTTTTT. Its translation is CASNMKPTGELFF.

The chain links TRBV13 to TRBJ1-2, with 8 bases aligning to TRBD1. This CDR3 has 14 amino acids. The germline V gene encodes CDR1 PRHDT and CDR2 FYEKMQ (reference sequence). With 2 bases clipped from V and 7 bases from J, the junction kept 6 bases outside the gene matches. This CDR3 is CASSLPGQGPGYTF. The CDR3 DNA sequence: TGTGCCAGCAGCTTACCCGGACAGGGACCTGGCTACACCTTC.

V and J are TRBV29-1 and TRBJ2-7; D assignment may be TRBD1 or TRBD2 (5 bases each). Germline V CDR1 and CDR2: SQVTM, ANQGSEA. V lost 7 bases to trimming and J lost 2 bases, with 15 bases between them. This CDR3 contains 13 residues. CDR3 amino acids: CSAQDRDAYEQYF. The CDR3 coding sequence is TGCAGCGCTCAGGACCGGGACGCCTACGAGCAGTACTTC.